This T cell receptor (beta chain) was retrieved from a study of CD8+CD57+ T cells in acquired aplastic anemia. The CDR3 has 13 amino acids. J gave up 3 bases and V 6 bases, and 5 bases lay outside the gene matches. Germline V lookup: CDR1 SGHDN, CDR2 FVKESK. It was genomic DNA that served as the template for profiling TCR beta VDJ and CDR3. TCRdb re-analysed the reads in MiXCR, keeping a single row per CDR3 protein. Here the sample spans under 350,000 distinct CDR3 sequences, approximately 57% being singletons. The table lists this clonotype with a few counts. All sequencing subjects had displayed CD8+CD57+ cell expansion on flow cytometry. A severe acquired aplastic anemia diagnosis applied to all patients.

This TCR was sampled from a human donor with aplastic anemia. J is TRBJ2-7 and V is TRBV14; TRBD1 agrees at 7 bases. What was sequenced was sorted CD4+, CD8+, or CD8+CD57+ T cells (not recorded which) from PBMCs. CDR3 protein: CASSFGDSYEQYF. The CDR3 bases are TGTGCCAGCAGTTTCGGGGACAGCTACGAGCAGTACTTC.